This T cell receptor beta chain was recovered during a study of T cell responses to AZD1222 COVID-19 vaccine listed by TCRdb under 2021. About the investigation overall: AZD1222 recipients given second doses at about 4 weeks or at about 12 weeks were pooled, since spike-specific TCR depth and breadth were not found to differ between the two schedules. TCR sequencing covered some 250 trial participants: some 210 given two doses of AZD1222 and approximately 26 given two doses of MenACWY control vaccine. Enrollment into the trials was organized by age into subgroups of 18-55, 56-69 and 70-plus years, and those subgroups contained approximately 160, 26 and 62 TCR-sequenced participants, respectively. The study at large found these results: Vaccine-associated CD4 TCRs spanned the whole spike protein, with dominant responses in regions 160-218 and 743-854. Only a handful of AZD1222 recipients were SARS-CoV-2 seropositive at baseline, limiting conclusions about previously exposed vaccinees. In the small 56-69-year group, the increase in depth fell short of significance, most likely because of low power. Epitopes outside the regions mutated in the B.1.351 and B.1.1.7 variants were reportedly recognized by nearly half of the unique spike-specific TCRs. Because no day 14 peak-response samples were available, the repertoires could be characterized only after the peak T cell response. After two AZD1222 doses, both the breadth and the depth of spike-specific TCRs were significantly higher than at day 0 and than in MenACWY recipients. Participants were mostly white British and included more females than males, and it was suggested by the authors that clonal diversity may have been underestimated.

Details on this clone: The antigen it binds to is not known. One base away there is no much larger clone; base qualities are not given.

The CDR3 contains 15 residues, cysteine and phenylalanine counted. This entry keeps only the CDR3 DNA: 45 bases, framed from base 1. Looking up the germline V gene (reference sequence) yields CDR1 WNHNN and CDR2 SYGVQD. The junction carries 9 bases between V and J, which are trimmed by 0 bases and 0 bases respectively. This sample's time point label indicates: baseline before first vaccination. The vaccinee samples were drawn from two UK trials, COV001 and COV002, one of which was a single-blind randomized controlled phase 2/3 trial testing AZD1222 (ChAdOx1 nCoV-19) in healthy adults. For TCRbeta chain sequencing, PBMC samples were collected from trial participants at day 0 and at day 28 after the second dose. The CDR3 regions of human TCRbeta chains were analyzed by immunosequencing. The original pipeline was this. TCRs in the repertoires were compared against a reference library of SARS-CoV-2-specific TCRs that had been generated with the MIRA antigen-specificity platform. Breadth was defined as the fraction of unique TCRs that were SARS-CoV-2-associated. Depth was defined as the fraction of total T cells that were SARS-CoV-2-associated. Using the MIRA data, each spike-specific TCR was mapped to the spike region that the TCR reacts to and placed in a CD4 or CD8 class. Log10-transformed breadth and depth values were compared by one-way ANOVA with Sidak's multiple comparisons tests. Imported from immuneACCESS, the table was reduced by TCRdb to in-frame sequences with V and J called. These copies leave out some clones; in studies compared against another copy, an unresolved V gene accounts for under half, and the cause of the remainder is not known. The V and J calls and clone size are taken from that table; D and trimming were inferred from the DNA. This sample has about 96,000 clones in its table, and 80% to 90% of those were observed once. Roughly 1.7% of the sample goes to the ten largest clones.

This sequence uses TRBV10-1 and TRBJ2-7; no D gene can be assigned with confidence. Sequencing used peripheral blood, obtained on day 0 of AZD1222 vaccination. The receptor's source is an adult in good health. The sequence in DNA is TGCGCCAGCAGTGAGTCGGACGGATTCTCCTACGAGCAGTACTTC. Its protein reads: CASSESDGFSYEQYF.